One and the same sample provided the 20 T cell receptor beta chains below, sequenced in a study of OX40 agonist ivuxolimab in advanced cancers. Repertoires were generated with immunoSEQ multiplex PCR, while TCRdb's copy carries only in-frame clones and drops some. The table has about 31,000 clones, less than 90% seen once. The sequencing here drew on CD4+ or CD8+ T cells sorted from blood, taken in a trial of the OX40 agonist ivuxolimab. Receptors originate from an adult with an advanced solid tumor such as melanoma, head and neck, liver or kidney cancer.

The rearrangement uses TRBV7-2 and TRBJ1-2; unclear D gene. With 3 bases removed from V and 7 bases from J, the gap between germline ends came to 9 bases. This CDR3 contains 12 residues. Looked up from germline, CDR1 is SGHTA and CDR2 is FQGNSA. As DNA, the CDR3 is TGTGCCAGCAGCTTGCCCACACCTGGCTACACCTTC. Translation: CASSLPTPGYTF.

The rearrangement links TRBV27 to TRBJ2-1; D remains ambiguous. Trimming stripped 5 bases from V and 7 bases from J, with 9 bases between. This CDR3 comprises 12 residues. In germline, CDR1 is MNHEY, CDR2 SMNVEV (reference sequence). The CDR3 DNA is TGTGCCAGCAGTCCCACGTGGAATGAGCAGTTCTTC. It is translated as CASSPTWNEQFF.

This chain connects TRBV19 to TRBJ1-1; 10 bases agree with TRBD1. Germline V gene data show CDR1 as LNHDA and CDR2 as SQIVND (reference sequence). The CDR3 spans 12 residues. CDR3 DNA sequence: TGTGGCACCGGGACAGGGGACACTGAAGCTTTCTTT. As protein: CGTGTGDTEAFF. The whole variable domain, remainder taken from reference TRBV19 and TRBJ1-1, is DGGITQSPKYLFRKEGQNVTLSCEQNLNHDAMYWYRQDPGQGLRLIYYSQIVNDFQKGDIAEGYSVSREKKESFPLTVTSAQKNPTAFYLCGTGTGDTEAFFGQGTRLTVV.

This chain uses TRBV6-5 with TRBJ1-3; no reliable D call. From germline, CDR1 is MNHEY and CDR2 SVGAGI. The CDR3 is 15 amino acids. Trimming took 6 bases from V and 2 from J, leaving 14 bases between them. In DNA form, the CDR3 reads TGTGCCAGCAGCGATTCGTCAGGCACTGGAAACACCATATATTTT. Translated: CASSDSSGTGNTIYF.

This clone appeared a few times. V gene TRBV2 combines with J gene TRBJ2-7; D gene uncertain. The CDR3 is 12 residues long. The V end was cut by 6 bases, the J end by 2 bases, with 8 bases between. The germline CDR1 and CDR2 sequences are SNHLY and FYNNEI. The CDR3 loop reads CASSRRTYEQYF. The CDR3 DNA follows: TGTGCCAGCAGCAGGCGAACCTACGAGCAGTACTTC.

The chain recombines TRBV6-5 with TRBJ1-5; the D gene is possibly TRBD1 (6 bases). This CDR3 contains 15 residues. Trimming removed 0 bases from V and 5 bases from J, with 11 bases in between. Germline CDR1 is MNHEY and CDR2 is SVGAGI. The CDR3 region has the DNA TGTGCCAGCAGTTACTCGGTTGCAGGGGATCAGCCCCAGCATTTT. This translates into CASSYSVAGDQPQHF.

CDR3 region: CASSSRLGMNTEAFF. The CDR3 DNA reads TGTGCCAGCAGCTCCCGCCTCGGCATGAACACTGAAGCTTTCTTT. V gene TRBV5-6 combines with J gene TRBJ1-1; D not certain. The germline V gene encodes CDR1 SGHDT and CDR2 YYEEEE. Trimming took off 3 bases at V and 0 bases at J, with 12 bases between the two ends. This CDR3 is 15 amino acids long.

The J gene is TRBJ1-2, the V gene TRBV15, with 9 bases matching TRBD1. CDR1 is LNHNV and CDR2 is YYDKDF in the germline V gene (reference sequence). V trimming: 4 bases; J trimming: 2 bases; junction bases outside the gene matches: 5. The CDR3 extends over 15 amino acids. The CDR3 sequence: CATSTRTGENYGYTF. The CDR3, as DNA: TGTGCCACCAGCACCCGGACAGGGGAAAACTATGGCTACACCTTC. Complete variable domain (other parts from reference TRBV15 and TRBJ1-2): DAMVIQNPRYQVTQFGKPVTLSCSQTLNHNVMYWYQQKSSQAPKLLFHYYDKDFNNEADTPDNFQSRRPNTSFCFLDIRSPGLGDTAMYLCATSTRTGENYGYTFGSGTRLTVV.

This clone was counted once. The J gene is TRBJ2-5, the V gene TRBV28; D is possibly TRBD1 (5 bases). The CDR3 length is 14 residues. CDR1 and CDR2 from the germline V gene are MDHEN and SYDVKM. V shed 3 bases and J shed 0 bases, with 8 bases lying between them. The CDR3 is CASSFKGYQETQYF. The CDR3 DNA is TGTGCCAGCAGTTTTAAGGGGTACCAAGAGACCCAGTACTTC.

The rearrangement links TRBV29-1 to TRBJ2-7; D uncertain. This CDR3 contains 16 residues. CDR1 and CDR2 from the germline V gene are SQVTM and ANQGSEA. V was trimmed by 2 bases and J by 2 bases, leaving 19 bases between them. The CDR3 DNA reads TGCAGCGTTGAAACCCCCGGCACAGCCCAAACCTACGAGCAGTACTTC. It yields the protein CSVETPGTAQTYEQYF.

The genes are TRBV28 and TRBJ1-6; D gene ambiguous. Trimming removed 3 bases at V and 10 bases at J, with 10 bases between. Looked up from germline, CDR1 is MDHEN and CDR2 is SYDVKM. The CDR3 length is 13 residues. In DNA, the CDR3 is TGTGCCAGCAGTTTGGGCATGGGATCACCCCTCCACTTT. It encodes CASSLGMGSPLHF.

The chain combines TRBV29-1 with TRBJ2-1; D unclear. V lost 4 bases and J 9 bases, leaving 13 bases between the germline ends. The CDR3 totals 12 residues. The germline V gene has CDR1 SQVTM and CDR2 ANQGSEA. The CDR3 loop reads CSVVSKRAEQFF. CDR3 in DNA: TGCAGCGTTGTCAGTAAGCGCGCTGAGCAGTTCTTC.

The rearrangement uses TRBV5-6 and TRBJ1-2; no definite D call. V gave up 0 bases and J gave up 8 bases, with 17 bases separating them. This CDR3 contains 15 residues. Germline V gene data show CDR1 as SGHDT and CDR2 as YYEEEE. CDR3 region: CASSLGATPVAGYTF. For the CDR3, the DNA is TGTGCCAGCAGCTTGGGGGCGACACCCGTCGCCGGCTACACCTTC.

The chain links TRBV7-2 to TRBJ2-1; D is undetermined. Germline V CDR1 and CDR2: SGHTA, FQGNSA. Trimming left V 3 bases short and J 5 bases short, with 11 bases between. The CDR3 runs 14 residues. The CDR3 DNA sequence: TGTGCCAGCAGCTTCGTCGGATGGAACAATGAGCAGTTCTTC. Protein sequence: CASSFVGWNNEQFF.

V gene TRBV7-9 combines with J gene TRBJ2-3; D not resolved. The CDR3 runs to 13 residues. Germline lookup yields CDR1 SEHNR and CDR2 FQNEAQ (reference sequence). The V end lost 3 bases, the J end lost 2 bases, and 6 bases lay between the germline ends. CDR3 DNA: TGTGCCAGCAGCTTTTTATCCACAGATACGCAGTATTTT. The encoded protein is CASSFLSTDTQYF. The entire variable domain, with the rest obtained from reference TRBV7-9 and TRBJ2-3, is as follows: DTGVSQNPRHKITKRGQNVTFRCDPISEHNRLYWYRQTLGQGPEFLTYFQNEAQLEKSRLLSDRFSAERPKGSFSTLEIQRTEQGDSAMYLCASSFLSTDTQYFGPGTRLTVL.

The CDR3 DNA reads TGTGCCAGCAGTTTAGTTGCAGGGTCGACCTATGGCTACACCTTC. Translating gives CASSLVAGSTYGYTF. This chain links TRBV28 with TRBJ1-2, with a possible D match to TRBD1 (5 bases). The CDR3 contains 15 residues. V lost 2 bases, J lost 4 bases, and 14 bases lay in between. Germline V gene sequence: CDR1 MDHEN, CDR2 SYDVKM.

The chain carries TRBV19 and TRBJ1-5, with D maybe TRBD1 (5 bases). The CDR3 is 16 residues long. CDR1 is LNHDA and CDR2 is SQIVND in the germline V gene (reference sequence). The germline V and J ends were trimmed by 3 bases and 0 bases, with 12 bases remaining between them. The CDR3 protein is CASSIPRDYSNQPQHF. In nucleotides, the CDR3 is TGTGCCAGTAGTATCCCTAGGGACTATAGCAATCAGCCCCAGCATTTT.

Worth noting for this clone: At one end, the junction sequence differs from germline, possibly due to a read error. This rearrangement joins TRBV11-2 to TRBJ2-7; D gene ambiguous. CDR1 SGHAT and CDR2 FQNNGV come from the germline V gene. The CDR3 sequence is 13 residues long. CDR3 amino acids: CASSLTASCEQYF. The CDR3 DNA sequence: TGTGCCAGCAGCTTGACGGCCTCCTGCGAGCAGTACTTC.

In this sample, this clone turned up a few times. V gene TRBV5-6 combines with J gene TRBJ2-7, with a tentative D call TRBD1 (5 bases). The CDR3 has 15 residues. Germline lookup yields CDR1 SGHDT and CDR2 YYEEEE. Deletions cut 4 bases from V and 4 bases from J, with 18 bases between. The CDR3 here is CASSTRDTGQYEQYF. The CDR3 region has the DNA TGTGCCAGCAGCACCAGGGATACCGGACAATACGAGCAGTACTTC.

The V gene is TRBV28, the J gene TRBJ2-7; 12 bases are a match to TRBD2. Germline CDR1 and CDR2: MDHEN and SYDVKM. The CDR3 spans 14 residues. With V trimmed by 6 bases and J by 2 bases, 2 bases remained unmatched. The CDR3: CASSGLAGPYEQYF. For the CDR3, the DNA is TGTGCCAGCAGCGGACTAGCGGGACCCTACGAGCAGTACTTC.